The following is a T cell receptor beta chain sequence with its context. The sample is drawn from a study of shared clonotypes between healthy human individuals. Clones were sequenced by immunoSEQ multiplex PCR, and TCRdb holds only the in-frame ones, with some missing. Among roughly 1,000,000 clones listed, approximately 78% were seen once. The sample consisted of memory CD4+ T cells from PBMCs. Subset specified: CD45RA-negative fraction. This clonotype originated in a man younger than 35 in good health. Some clones in this sample may be carry-over from other donors' samples.

For the CDR3, the DNA is TGTGCCAGCAGTTTAGGCGGCCCCGTAGGAGAGCAGTACTTC. The encoded protein is CASSLGGPVGEQYF. The chain recombines TRBV28 with TRBJ2-7; D is unresolved. Germline values: CDR1 MDHEN, CDR2 SYDVKM. The V gene lost 2 bases and the J gene lost 7 bases, with 15 bases spanning the gap. CDR3 length: 14 amino acids.